The entry below describes one T cell receptor beta chain. Healthy adults negative for HIV, lacking recent acute infections or vaccinations, served as donors. Authors' methods: Junction-only immunoSEQ sequences carried no quality scores, so filtering differed. Clones were read by immunoSEQ multiplex PCR, and TCRdb kept only the in-frame ones, dropping some. For V, J and clone size, that table is used; D and trimming come from the DNA. The sample has about 2.4 million clones, 93% seen once. The entry originates in a study of shared clonotypes between healthy human individuals. After removal of 0 bases from V and 3 bases from J, the junction contained 5 bases not matched to a gene. The CDR3 contains 17 residues. Germline V gives CDR1 LGHNA, CDR2 YSLEER.

The V and J genes are TRBV4-3 and TRBJ2-5; 12 positions match TRBD1. The sequencing sample was made of naive CD4+ T cells from PBMCs. Subset specified: CD45RA+ positively selected. The sequence was collected from a man aged 18 to 29 in good health. Some clones in this sample may be carry-over from other donors' samples. The CDR3 reads CASSQDGTGGLEETQYF. The CDR3 coding sequence is TGCGCCAGCAGCCAAGACGGGACAGGGGGCTTGGAAGAGACCCAGTACTTC.